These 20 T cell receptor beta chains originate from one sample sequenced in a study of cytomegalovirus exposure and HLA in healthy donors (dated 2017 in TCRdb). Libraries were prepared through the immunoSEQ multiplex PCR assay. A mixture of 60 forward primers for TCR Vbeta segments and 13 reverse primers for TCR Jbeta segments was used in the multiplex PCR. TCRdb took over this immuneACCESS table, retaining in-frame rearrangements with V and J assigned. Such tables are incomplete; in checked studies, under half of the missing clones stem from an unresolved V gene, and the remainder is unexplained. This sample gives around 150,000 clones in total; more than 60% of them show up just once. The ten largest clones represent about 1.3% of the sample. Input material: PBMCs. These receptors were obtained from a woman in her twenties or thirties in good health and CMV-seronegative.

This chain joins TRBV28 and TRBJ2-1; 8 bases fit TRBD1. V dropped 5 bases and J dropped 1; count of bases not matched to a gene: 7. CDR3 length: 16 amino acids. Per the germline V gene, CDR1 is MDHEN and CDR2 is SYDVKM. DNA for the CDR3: TGTGCCAGCAGTCATCAGGGGGCGAAGTCCTACAATGAGCAGTTCTTC. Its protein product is CASSHQGAKSYNEQFF.

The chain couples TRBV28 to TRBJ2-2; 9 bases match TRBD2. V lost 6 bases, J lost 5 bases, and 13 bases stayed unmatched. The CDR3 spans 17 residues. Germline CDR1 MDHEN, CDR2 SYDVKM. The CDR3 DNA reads TGTGCCAGCAGCCTCCTACTAGCGGGCTCCGGGACCGGGGAGCTGTTTTTT. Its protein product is CASSLLLAGSGTGELFF.

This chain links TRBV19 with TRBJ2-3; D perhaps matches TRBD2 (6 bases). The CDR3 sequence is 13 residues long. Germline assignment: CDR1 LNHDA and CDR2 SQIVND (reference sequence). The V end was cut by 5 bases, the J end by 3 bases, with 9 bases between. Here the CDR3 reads CASSRGGTDTQYF. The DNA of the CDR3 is TGTGCCAGTAGTCGGGGAGGAACAGATACGCAGTATTTT.

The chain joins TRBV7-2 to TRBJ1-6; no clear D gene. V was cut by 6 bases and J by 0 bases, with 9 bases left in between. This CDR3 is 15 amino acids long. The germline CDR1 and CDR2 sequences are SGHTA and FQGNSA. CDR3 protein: CASSPGSSYNSPLHF. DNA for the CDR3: TGTGCCAGCAGTCCCGGTTCCTCCTATAATTCACCCCTCCACTTT. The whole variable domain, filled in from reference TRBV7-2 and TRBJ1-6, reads GAGVSQSPSNKVTEKGKDVELRCDPISGHTALYWYRQSLGQGLEFLIYFQGNSAPDKSGLPSDRFSAERTGGSVSTLTIQRTQQEDSAVYLCASSPGSSYNSPLHFGNGTRLTVT.

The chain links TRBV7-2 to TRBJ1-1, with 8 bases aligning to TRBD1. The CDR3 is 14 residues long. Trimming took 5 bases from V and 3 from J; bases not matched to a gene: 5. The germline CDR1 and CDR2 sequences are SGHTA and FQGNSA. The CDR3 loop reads CASSTTGVDTEAFF. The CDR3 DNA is TGTGCCAGCAGCACGACAGGGGTTGACACTGAAGCTTTCTTT.

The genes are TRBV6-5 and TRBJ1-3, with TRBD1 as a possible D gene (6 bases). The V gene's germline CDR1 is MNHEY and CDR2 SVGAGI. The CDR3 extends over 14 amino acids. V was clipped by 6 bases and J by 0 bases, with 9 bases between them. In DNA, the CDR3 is TGTGCCAGCAGATTGACAGGCTCTGGAAACACCATATATTTT. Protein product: CASRLTGSGNTIYF.

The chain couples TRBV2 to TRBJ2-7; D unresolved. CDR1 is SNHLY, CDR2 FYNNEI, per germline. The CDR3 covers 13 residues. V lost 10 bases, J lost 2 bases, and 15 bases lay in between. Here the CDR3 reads CATRGIEPYEQYF. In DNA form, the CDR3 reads TGTGCCACTCGCGGTATAGAACCCTACGAGCAGTACTTC.

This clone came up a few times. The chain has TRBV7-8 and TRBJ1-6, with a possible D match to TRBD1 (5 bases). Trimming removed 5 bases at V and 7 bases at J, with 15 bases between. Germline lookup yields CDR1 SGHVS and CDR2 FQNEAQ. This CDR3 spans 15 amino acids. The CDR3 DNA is TGTGCCAGCAGCCCAGCGGCGGGGGTCAATTCACCCCTCCACTTT. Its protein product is CASSPAAGVNSPLHF.

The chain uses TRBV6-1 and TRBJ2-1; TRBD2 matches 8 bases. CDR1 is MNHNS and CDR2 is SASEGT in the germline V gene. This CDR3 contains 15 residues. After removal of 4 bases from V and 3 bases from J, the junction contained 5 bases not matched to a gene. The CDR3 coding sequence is TGTGCCAGCAGTGTATCGGGGGGGCTCTACAATGAGCAGTTCTTC. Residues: CASSVSGGLYNEQFF.

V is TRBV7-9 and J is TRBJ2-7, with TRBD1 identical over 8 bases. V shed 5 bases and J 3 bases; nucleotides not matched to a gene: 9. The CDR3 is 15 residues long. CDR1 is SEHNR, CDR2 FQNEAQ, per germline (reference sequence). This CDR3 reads CASSPAGTGSYEQYF. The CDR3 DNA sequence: TGTGCCAGCAGCCCAGCAGGGACAGGTAGCTACGAGCAGTACTTC.

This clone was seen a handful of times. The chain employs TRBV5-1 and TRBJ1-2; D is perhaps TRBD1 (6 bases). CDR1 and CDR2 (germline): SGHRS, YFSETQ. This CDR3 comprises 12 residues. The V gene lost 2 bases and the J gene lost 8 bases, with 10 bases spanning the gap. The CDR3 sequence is CASSFTRGGYTF. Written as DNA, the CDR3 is TGCGCCAGCAGCTTCACCAGGGGAGGCTACACCTTC.

The chain's CDR3 is CAIASRQLNEKLFF. As DNA, the CDR3 is TGTGCCATCGCCTCGAGACAGTTAAATGAAAAACTGTTTTTT. V usage is TRBV6-1 and J usage is TRBJ1-4, with D maybe TRBD1 (5 bases). Germline V CDR1 and CDR2: MNHNS, SASEGT. This CDR3 spans 14 amino acids. Between the trimmed V and J ends, which lost 10 bases and 5 bases, there was a span of 17 bases.

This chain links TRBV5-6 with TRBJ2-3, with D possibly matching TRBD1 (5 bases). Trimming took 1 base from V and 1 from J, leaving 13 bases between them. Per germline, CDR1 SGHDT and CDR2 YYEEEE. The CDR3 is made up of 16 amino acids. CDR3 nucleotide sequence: TGTGCCAGCAGCTTGATAAGGGGATGGGGCACAGATACGCAGTATTTT. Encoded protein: CASSLIRGWGTDTQYF.

Here the CDR3 DNA reads TGTGCCAGCAGTTTTAGCAGTCAATATGGCTACACCTTC. It translates to CASSFSSQYGYTF. The chain carries TRBV28 and TRBJ1-2; no reliable D call. Germline-derived CDR1 and CDR2 are MDHEN and SYDVKM. V lost 3 bases, J lost 5 bases, and 10 bases lay in between. The CDR3 totals 13 residues.

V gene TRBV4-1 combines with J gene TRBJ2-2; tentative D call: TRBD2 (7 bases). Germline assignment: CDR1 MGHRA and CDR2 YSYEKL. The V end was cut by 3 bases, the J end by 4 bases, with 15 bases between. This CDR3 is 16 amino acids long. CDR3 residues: CASSHYRGAFTGELFF. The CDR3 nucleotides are TGCGCCAGCAGCCACTACCGGGGGGCGTTCACCGGGGAGCTGTTTTTT.

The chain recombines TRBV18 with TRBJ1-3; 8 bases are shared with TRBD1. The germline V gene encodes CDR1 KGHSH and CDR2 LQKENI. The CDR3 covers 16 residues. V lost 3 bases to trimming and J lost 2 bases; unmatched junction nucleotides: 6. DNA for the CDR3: TGTGCCAGCTCACCCACCGGGGGACAGGCTGGAAACACCATATATTTT. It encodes CASSPTGGQAGNTIYF.

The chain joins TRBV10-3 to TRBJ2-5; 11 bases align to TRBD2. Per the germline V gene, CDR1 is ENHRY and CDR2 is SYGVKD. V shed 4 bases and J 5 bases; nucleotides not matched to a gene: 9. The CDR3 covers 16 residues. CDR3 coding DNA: TGTGCCATCAGTGTGTTAGCGGGGGGGCCGGGGGAGACCCAGTACTTC. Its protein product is CAISVLAGGPGETQYF.

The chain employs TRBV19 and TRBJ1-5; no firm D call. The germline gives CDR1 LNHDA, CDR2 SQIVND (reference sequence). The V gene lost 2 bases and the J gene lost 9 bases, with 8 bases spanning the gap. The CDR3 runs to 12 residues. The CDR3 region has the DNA TGTGCCAGTAGTATACCCGGAGGGCCCCAGCATTTT. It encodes CASSIPGGPQHF.

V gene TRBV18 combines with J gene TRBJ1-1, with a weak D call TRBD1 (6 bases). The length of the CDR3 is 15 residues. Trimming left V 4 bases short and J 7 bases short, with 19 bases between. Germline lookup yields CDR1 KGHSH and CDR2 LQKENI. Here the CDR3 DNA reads TGTGCCAGCTCACTTAATATGGGGGACACCAGTGAAGCTTTCTTT. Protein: CASSLNMGDTSEAFF. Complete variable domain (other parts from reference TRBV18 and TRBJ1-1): NAGVMQNPRHLVRRRGQEARLRCSPMKGHSHVYWYRQLPEEGLKFMVYLQKENIIDESGMPKERFSAEFPKEGPSILRIQQVVRGDSAAYFCASSLNMGDTSEAFFGQGTRLTVV.

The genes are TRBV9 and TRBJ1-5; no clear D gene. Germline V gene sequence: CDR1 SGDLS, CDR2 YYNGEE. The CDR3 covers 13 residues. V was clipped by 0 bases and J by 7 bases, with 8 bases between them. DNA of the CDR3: TGTGCCAGCAGCGTAGGGCCGGGGCAGCCCCAGCATTTT. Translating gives CASSVGPGQPQHF.